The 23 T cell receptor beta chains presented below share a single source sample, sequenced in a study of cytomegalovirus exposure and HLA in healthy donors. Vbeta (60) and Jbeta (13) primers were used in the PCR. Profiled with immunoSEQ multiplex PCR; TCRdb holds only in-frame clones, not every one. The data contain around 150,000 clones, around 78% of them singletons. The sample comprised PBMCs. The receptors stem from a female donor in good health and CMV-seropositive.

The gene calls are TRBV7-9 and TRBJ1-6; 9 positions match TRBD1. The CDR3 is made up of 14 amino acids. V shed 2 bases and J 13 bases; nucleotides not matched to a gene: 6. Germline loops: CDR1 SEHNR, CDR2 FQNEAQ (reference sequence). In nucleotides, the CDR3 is TGTGCCAGCAGCTTATTACAGGGGGCGTCTCCCCTCCACTTT. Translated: CASSLLQGASPLHF.

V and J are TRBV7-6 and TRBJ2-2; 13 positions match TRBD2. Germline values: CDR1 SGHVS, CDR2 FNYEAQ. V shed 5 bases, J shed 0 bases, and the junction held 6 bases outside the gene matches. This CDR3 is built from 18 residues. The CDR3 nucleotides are TGTGCCAGCAGCCCCCGGACTAGCGGGAGAGCGAACACCGGGGAGCTGTTTTTT. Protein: CASSPRTSGRANTGELFF. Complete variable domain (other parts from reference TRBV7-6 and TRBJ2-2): GAGVSQSPRYKVTKRGQDVALRCDPISGHVSLYWYRQALGQGPEFLTYFNYEAQQDKSGLPNDRFSAERPEGSISTLTIQRTEQRDSAMYRCASSPRTSGRANTGELFFGEGSRLTVL.

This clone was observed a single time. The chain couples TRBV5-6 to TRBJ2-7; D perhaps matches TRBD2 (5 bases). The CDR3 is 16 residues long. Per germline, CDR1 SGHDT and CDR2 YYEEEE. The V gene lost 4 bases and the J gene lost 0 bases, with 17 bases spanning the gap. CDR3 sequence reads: CASSQVVFGGSYEQYF. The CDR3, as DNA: TGTGCCAGCAGCCAAGTTGTCTTCGGAGGCTCCTACGAGCAGTACTTC.

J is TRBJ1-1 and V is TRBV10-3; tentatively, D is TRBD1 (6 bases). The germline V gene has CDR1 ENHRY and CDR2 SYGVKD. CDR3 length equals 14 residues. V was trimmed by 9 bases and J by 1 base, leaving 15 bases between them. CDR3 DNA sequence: TGTGCCATTACTACAGGGAACCGGAACACTGAAGCTTTCTTT. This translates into CAITTGNRNTEAFF.

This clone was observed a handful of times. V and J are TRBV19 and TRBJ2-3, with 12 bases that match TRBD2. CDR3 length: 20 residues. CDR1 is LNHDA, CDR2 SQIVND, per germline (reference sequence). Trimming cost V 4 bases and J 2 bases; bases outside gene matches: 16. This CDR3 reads CASSTTLTSGGFPFTDTQYF. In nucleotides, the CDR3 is TGTGCCAGTAGTACCACTCTGACTAGCGGGGGCTTCCCGTTCACAGATACGCAGTATTTT.

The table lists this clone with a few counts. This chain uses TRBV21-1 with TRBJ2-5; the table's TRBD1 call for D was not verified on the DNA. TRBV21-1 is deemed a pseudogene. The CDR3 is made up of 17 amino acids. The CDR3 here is CASSIDQVGTDQETQYF. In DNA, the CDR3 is TGTGCCAGCAGCATCGACCAAGTGGGGACAGACCAAGAGACCCAGTACTTC.

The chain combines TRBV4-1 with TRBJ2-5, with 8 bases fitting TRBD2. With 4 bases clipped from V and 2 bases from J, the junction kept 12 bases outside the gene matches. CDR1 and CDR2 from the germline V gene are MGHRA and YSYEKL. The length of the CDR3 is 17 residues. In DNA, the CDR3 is TGCGCCAGCAGCCCCAGCGGGGGCGGGGGGACACAAGAGACCCAGTACTTC. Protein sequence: CASSPSGGGGTQETQYF.

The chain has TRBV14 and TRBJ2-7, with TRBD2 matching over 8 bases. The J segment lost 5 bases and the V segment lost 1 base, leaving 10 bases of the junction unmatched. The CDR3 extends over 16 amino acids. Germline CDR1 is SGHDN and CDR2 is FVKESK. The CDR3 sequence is CASSQVAGTSFHEQYF. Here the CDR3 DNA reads TGTGCCAGCAGCCAAGTTGCCGGGACTAGTTTCCACGAGCAGTACTTC.

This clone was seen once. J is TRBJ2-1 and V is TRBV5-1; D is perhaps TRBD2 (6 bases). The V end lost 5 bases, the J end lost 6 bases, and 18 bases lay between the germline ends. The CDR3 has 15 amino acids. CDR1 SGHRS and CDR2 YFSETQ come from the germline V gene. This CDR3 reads CASRPTGLITNEQFF. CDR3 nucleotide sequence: TGCGCCAGCAGACCCACGGGACTGATCACCAATGAGCAGTTCTTC. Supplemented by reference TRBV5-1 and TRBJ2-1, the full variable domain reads KAGVTQTPRYLIKTRGQQVTLSCSPISGHRSVSWYQQTPGQGLQFLFEYFSETQRNKGNFPGRFSGRQFSNSRSEMNVSTLELGDSALYLCASRPTGLITNEQFFGPGTRLTVL.

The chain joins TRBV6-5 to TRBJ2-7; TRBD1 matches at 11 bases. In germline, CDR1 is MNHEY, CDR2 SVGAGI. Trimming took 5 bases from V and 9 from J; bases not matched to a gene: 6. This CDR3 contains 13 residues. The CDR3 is CASSGQGALGQYF. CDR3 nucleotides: TGTGCCAGCAGTGGACAGGGGGCTCTTGGGCAGTACTTC.

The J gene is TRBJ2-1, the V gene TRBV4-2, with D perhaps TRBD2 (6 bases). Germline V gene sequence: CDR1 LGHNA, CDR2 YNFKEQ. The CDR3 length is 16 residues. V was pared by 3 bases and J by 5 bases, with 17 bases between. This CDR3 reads CASSQEPGLDNNEQFF. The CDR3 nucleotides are TGTGCCAGCAGCCAGGAACCGGGACTCGACAACAATGAGCAGTTCTTC.

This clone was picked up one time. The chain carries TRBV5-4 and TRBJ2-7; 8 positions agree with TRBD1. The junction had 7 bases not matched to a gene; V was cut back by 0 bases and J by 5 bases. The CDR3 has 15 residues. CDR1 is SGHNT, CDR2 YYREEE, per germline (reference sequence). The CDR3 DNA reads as TGTGCCAGCAGCTTGGGTGGACAGGGTATCGACGAGCAGTACTTC. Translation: CASSLGGQGIDEQYF.

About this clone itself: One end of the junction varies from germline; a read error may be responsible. The CDR3 region has the DNA TGTTCCAGCAGCTTAATGGGACAGGGTTTCTATGGCTACACCTTC. This translates into CSSSLMGQGFYGYTF. The chain has TRBV7-9 and TRBJ1-2; 9 bases fit TRBD1. The CDR3 has 15 residues. The germline V gene has CDR1 SEHNR and CDR2 FQNEAQ (reference sequence).

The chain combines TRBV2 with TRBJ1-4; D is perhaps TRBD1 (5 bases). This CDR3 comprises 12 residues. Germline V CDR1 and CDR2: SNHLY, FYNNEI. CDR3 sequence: CATTATNEKLFF. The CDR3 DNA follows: TGTGCGACGACAGCAACTAATGAAAAACTGTTTTTT.

The CDR3 DNA reads TGCGCCAGCAAGACTAGCGGGGGTAGCACAGATACGCAGTATTTT. It yields the protein CASKTSGGSTDTQYF. This rearrangement joins TRBV5-1 to TRBJ2-3, with 12 bases that match TRBD2. Germline V gene sequence: CDR1 SGHRS, CDR2 YFSETQ. The CDR3 has 15 amino acids. After removal of 6 bases from V and 0 bases from J, the junction contained 2 bases not matched to a gene.

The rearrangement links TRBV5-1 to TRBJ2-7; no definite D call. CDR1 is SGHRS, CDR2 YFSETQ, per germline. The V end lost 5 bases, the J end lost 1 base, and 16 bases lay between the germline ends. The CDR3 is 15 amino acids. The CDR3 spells CASSVGESVSYEQYF. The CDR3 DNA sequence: TGCGCCAGCAGTGTCGGAGAGTCGGTGTCCTACGAGCAGTACTTC.

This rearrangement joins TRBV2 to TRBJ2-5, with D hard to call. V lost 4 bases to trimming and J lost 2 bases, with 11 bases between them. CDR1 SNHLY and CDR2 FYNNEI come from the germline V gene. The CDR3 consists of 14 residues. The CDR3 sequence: CASSGVSAQETQYF. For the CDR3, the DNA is TGTGCCAGCAGTGGAGTATCCGCGCAAGAGACCCAGTACTTC.

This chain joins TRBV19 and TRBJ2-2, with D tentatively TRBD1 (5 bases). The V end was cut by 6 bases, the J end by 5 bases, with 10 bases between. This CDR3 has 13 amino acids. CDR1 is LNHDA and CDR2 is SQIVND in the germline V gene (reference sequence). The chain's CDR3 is CASSKTETGELFF. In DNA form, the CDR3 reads TGTGCCAGTAGCAAGACAGAGACCGGGGAGCTGTTTTTT.

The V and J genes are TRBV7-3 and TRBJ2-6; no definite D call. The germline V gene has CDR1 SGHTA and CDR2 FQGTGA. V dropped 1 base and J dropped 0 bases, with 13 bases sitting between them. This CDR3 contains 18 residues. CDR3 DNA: TGTGCCAGCAGCTTAAACGTAGAAATAAGCTCTGGGGCCAACGTCCTGACTTTC. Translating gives CASSLNVEISSGANVLTF.

CDR3 sequence: CASSINSPIAETQYF. In DNA form, the CDR3 reads TGTGCCAGCAGTATCAACAGCCCGATCGCAGAGACCCAGTACTTC. The V and J genes are TRBV2 and TRBJ2-5; D gene uncertain. V was shortened by 5 bases and J by 4 bases, with 17 bases between the two germline ends. Per the germline V gene, CDR1 is SNHLY and CDR2 is FYNNEI. This CDR3 is built from 15 residues.

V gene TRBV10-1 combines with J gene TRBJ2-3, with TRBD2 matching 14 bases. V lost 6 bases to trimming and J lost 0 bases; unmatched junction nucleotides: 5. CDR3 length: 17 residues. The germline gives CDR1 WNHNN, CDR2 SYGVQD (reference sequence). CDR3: CASSGTSGGRSTDTQYF. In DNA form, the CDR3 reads TGCGCCAGCAGCGGGACTAGCGGGGGTCGTAGCACAGATACGCAGTATTTT.

The CDR3 protein is CASSVPGTSLPGELFF. For the CDR3, the DNA is TGTGCCAGCAGCGTTCCCGGGACTAGTCTCCCCGGGGAGCTGTTTTTT. The chain carries TRBV4-2 and TRBJ2-2; 8 nucleotides match TRBD2. The germline gives CDR1 LGHNA, CDR2 YNFKEQ. V was clipped by 5 bases and J by 6 bases; unmatched bases: 11. The CDR3 has 16 residues.

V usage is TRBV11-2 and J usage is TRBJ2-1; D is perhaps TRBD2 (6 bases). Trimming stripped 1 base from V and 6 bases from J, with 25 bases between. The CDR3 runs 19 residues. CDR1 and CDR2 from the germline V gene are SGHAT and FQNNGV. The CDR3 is CASSLGGSASARFFNEQFF. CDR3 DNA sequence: TGTGCCAGCAGCTTAGGGGGTTCGGCTAGCGCGAGATTTTTCAATGAGCAGTTCTTC.